What follows are 8 T cell receptor beta chains derived from one specimen sequenced in a study of tumor-infiltrating lymphocytes in localized non-small cell lung cancer. TCRdb keeps only in-frame clones here, not all; method: immunoSEQ multiplex PCR. The sample yields more than 9,000 clones, 60% seen once. Sample: uninvolved lung tissue not adjacent to the tumor. Every receptor here comes from a human donor with non-small cell lung cancer.

The J gene is TRBJ1-2, the V gene TRBV5-6; maybe TRBD1 (6 bases). The germline gives CDR1 SGHDT, CDR2 YYEEEE. The ends were cut back, 0 bases at V and 2 bases at J, with 14 bases in the middle. This CDR3 has 16 residues. CDR3 sequence: CASSLGGQGVNYGYTF. The DNA for the CDR3 is TGTGCCAGCAGCTTGGGGGGGCAGGGAGTCAACTATGGCTACACCTTC.

V gene TRBV11-2 combines with J gene TRBJ2-5; 14 nucleotides match TRBD2. The CDR3 runs 18 residues. V shed 0 bases, J shed 5 bases, and the junction held 8 bases outside the gene matches. Germline V CDR1 and CDR2: SGHAT, FQNNGV. CDR3 region: CASSLDVTGLAGVETQYF. CDR3 nucleotide sequence: TGTGCCAGCAGCTTAGACGTTACGGGACTAGCGGGGGTTGAGACCCAGTACTTC.

The DNA of the CDR3 is TGTGCCAGCAGTGAAAGGACAGGGTTCTATGGCTACACCTTC. Translated: CASSERTGFYGYTF. This chain links TRBV25-1 with TRBJ1-2; 8 positions agree with TRBD1. Germline V gene lookup returns CDR1 MGHDK and CDR2 SYGVNS. There are 14 residues in the CDR3. V was clipped by 2 bases and J by 4 bases; unmatched bases: 3.

This chain connects TRBV14 to TRBJ2-5; D unresolved. CDR1 and CDR2 (germline): SGHDN, FVKESK. V lost 0 bases and J lost 5, with 4 bases in between. The CDR3 sequence is 12 residues long. As DNA, the CDR3 is TGTGCCAGCAGCCAAGATTGGGAGACCCAGTACTTC. Translation: CASSQDWETQYF.

This chain uses TRBV4-1 with TRBJ2-3, with D perhaps given as TRBD1 or TRBD2 (6 bases each). The CDR3 is made up of 16 amino acids. Germline CDR1 is MGHRA and CDR2 is YSYEKL. V lost 1 base and J 6 bases, leaving 17 bases between the germline ends. CDR3 sequence reads: CASSQGFGGPQDTQYF. The CDR3 DNA is TGCGCCAGCAGCCAAGGTTTTGGGGGGCCTCAGGATACGCAGTATTTT.

The chain uses TRBV5-1 and TRBJ1-2; D may be TRBD1 (5 bases). Germline V lookup: CDR1 SGHRS, CDR2 YFSETQ. Trimming pared 0 bases from V and 1 base from J, leaving 13 bases between. This CDR3 has 16 residues. For the CDR3, the DNA is TGCGCCAGCAGCTTGGGTTGGCGCGGGGGTAACTATGGCTACACCTTC. Encoded protein: CASSLGWRGGNYGYTF.

This sequence joins TRBV5-4 and TRBJ1-3, with TRBD1 as a possible D gene (6 bases). Deletions cut 3 bases from V and 5 bases from J, with 12 bases between. Germline V gene data show CDR1 as SGHNT and CDR2 as YYREEE (reference sequence). This CDR3 comprises 14 residues. The CDR3 is CASSSGQTRNTIYF. The CDR3 DNA follows: TGTGCCAGCAGCTCCGGACAGACCAGAAACACCATATATTTT.

This clone was picked up one time. The gene calls are TRBV9 and TRBJ2-5, with TRBD1 matching over 9 bases. The CDR3 totals 13 residues. The V gene end was trimmed by 3 bases and the J gene end by 6 bases; junction bases not matched to a gene: 3. CDR1 and CDR2 from the germline V gene are SGDLS and YYNGEE. The CDR3 sequence: CASSGGTGKTQYF. CDR3 sequence (DNA): TGTGCCAGCAGCGGCGGGACAGGGAAGACCCAGTACTTC.